This is a list of T cell receptor beta chains from one sample in a study of OX40 agonist ivuxolimab in advanced cancers. TCRdb keeps only in-frame clones here, not all; method: immunoSEQ multiplex PCR. The sample contains about 81,000 clones, 88% of which appear only once. This sample comprised CD4+ or CD8+ T cells sorted from blood, obtained in a trial of the OX40 agonist ivuxolimab. Every receptor here comes from an adult with an advanced solid tumor such as melanoma, head and neck, liver or kidney cancer. CDR3s include the opening cysteine and the closing phenylalanine or tryptophan. A D gene is named only where the DNA matches it firmly. Part of the rows lack a size; the others show once, few, many or a class for expanded clones.

-	TRBV7-2	TRBJ2-7	TRBD2	TGTGCCAGCAGCCCCCTCTGGACTAGCGGGTACGAGCAGTACTTC	CASSPLWTSGYEQYF
-	TRBV5-1	TRBJ2-1	-	TGCGCCAGCAGCTTGGTGGGGGCCACCTACAATGAGCAGTTCTTC	CASSLVGATYNEQFF
-	TRBV5-6	TRBJ1-2	-	TGTGCCAGCAGCTGGGGGAGTGGCTATGGCTACACCTTC	CASSWGSGYGYTF
-	TRBV5-7	TRBJ1-4	-	TGTGCCAGCAGCTTGGCCAATTGGGCCGGGCGGCGAGTTTTT	CASSLANWAGRRVF
-	TRBV19	TRBJ1-3	-	TGTGCCAGTAGGGATATGGGGGACTCTTACTCTGGAAACACCATATATTTT	CASRDMGDSYSGNTIYF
-	TRBV19	TRBJ2-7	TRBD1	TGTGCCAGTAGTAGCCGGGACAGTCGCGAGCAGTACTTC	CASSSRDSREQYF
-	TRBV18	TRBJ2-7	TRBD1	TGTGCCAGCCGAACCGGGACAGGGCCATACGAGCAGTACTTC	CASRTGTGPYEQYF
few	TRBV6-5	TRBJ1-5	TRBD1	TGTGCCAGCAAAAAGCAGGGGGCTCAGCCCCAGCATTTT	CASKKQGAQPQHF
-	TRBV5-5	TRBJ1-2	-	TGTGCCAGCAGCCGGAACAGGGCATCTGATGGCTACACCTTC	CASSRNRASDGYTF
-	TRBV9	TRBJ1-1	-	TGTGCCAGCAGCGTAAGGGCGGCCCTCTCGGGCACTGAAGCTTTCTTT	CASSVRAALSGTEAFF
-	TRBV4-2	TRBJ2-3	TRBD2	TGTGCCAGCAGCCAAGATCCCGCGGGGGGGCTATCAGATACGCAGTATTTT	CASSQDPAGGLSDTQYF
-	TRBV5-8	TRBJ2-5	-	TGTGCCAGCAACCTGGGACAACAAGAGACCCAGTACTTC	CASNLGQQETQYF
-	TRBV6-6	TRBJ1-1	-	TGTGCCAGCTATGGACCGGGACGGGAGAACACTGAAGCTTTCTTT	CASYGPGRENTEAFF
-	TRBV19	TRBJ1-4	-	TGTGCCAGTAGTATTACAGGGTCTAATGAAAAACTGTTTTTT	CASSITGSNEKLFF
-	TRBV9	TRBJ2-5	TRBD2	TGTGCCAGCAACCTCGGCGGGGGACAAGAGACCCAGTACTTC	CASNLGGGQETQYF
-	TRBV10-1	TRBJ2-1	-	TGCGCCAGCCCCTCAGGGTTGGAAGAAGAGCAGTTCTTC	CASPSGLEEEQFF
-	TRBV5-1	TRBJ2-3	-	TGCGCCAGCAGCTCGGACAGCCAGGTGGATACGCAGTATTTT	CASSSDSQVDTQYF
-	TRBV5-5	TRBJ1-6	-	TGCGCCAGCAGCCGAGAGGGGACCCCAGGAGGGAATTCACCCCTCCACTTT	CASSREGTPGGNSPLHF
once	TRBV7-3	TRBJ1-1	TRBD1	TGTGCCAGCAGCTTAGGGACAGGGTCTGAAGCTTTCTTT	CASSLGTGSEAFF
-	TRBV5-1	TRBJ2-3	TRBD2	TGCGCCAGCAGCTGGGGGGGTATTGAAGATACGCAGTATTTT	CASSWGGIEDTQYF
-	TRBV7-2	TRBJ2-6	-	TGTGCCAGCAGCCCACTCTCTGGGGCCAACGTCCTGACTTTC	CASSPLSGANVLTF
-	TRBV2	TRBJ1-2	TRBD1	TGTGCCAGCAGAGTGACAGGGGCTATGACCTATGGCTACACCTTC	CASRVTGAMTYGYTF
-	TRBV7-9	TRBJ2-2	-	TGTGCCAGCAGCTTCGGTGGGGACGGGTGGACCGGGGAGCTGTTTTTT	CASSFGGDGWTGELFF
-	TRBV6-5	TRBJ1-5	-	TGTGCCAGCAGTTACGGACGGTTCAATCAGCCCCAGCATTTT	CASSYGRFNQPQHF
-	TRBV5-1	TRBJ1-4	-	TGCGCCAGCAGCTTGGACTCTGCAACTAATGAAAAACTGTTTTTT	CASSLDSATNEKLFF
-	TRBV6-5	TRBJ2-7	TRBD2	TGTGCCAGCAACCCCGGGGGGTCAAGGGCCTACGAGCAGTACTTC	CASNPGGSRAYEQYF
-	TRBV28	TRBJ2-6	-	TGTGCCAGCAGTTTATTAGGAGGGGCCAACGTCCTGACTTTC	CASSLLGGANVLTF
-	TRBV27	TRBJ2-7	-	TGTGCCAGCAGTTTATATGGAAACTCCTACGAGCAGTACTTC	CASSLYGNSYEQYF